A selection of T cell receptor beta chains follows, all from one sample in a study of human T cells and chemical hapten exposure. TCRdb reprocessed the RACE reads via MiXCR and lists one record per CDR3 protein. The sample yields about 380,000 distinct CDR3 sequences, roughly 4.6% seen once. The specimen comprised whole blood, sampled in connection with sensitization to the hapten diphenylcyclopropenone (DPC). The source is a woman in her fifties or sixties with alopecia areata. Some clones in this sample may be carry-over from other donors' samples. Both conserved end residues are part of each CDR3. A D gene is named only where the DNA matches it firmly. The listing skips clone size in some rows; elsewhere it reads once, few, many or a size class.

d_call clone_size j_call v_call cdr3_nt cdr3_aa
TRBD2 many TRBJ2-1 TRBV10-3 TGTGCCATCAGGGGACTAGAGGCTGGCAATGAGCAGTTCTTC CAIRGLEAGNEQFF
TRBD1 few TRBJ1-2 TRBV29-1 TGCAGCGTGTTACCGGGACAGAGCTACACCTTC CSVLPGQSYTF
TRBD1 . TRBJ1-2 TRBV20-1 TGCAGTGGGGGAGACAGGGACTATGGCTACACCTTC CSGGDRDYGYTF
. many TRBJ2-5 TRBV20-1 TGCAGTGCCGGGGGACTCCAAGAGACCCAGTACTTC CSAGGLQETQYF
. many TRBJ2-2 TRBV5-1 TGCGCCAGCAGCGCCGGGACGAAGGGCGGGGAGCTGTTTTTT CASSAGTKGGELFF
. . TRBJ2-1 TRBV20-1 TGCAGTTATAACAGGGCGAATGAGCAGTTCTTC CSYNRANEQFF
. many TRBJ1-1 TRBV5-1 TGCGCCAGCAGCCCGGACAGAGACACTGAAGCTTTCTTT CASSPDRDTEAFF
TRBD1 few TRBJ1-1 TRBV25-1 TGTGCCAGCAGTGGGGGACAGGTTGCTGAAGCTTTCTTT CASSGGQVAEAFF
TRBD2 many TRBJ2-1 TRBV9 TGTGCCAGCAGCCGGGAGGACAATGAGCAGTTCTTC CASSREDNEQFF
. many TRBJ2-6 TRBV7-9 TGTGCCAGCATCCCTTTGGCCCAGGGAAAGGCTGGGGCCAACGTCCTGACTTTC CASIPLAQGKAGANVLTF
. few TRBJ2-3 TRBV5-1 TGCGCCAGCAGCCTGCAAGCTACGCAGTATTTT CASSLQATQYF
TRBD2 many TRBJ2-7 TRBV12-3/TRBV12-4 TGTGCCAGCAGCTCAGGGGCGGGGGGCTCCTACGAGCAGTACTTC CASSSGAGGSYEQYF
TRBD1 many TRBJ1-4 TRBV5-1 TGCGCCAGCAGCGTAGAAGGACAGGGAACTAATGAAAAACTGTTTTTT CASSVEGQGTNEKLFF
. many TRBJ2-3 TRBV24-1 TGTGCCACCAGTGATTTACGGAGAGGGGGAGATACGCAGTATTTT CATSDLRRGGDTQYF
. many TRBJ1-1 TRBV28 TGTGCCAGCAGTCGTCGAACTACTCTGGGCACTGAAGCTTTCTTT CASSRRTTLGTEAFF
. few TRBJ2-3 TRBV29-1 TGCAGCGTGGCGATTAGCGGAGTCACAGATACGCAGTATTTT CSVAISGVTDTQYF